Listed here are 7 T cell receptor beta chains from one sample, sequenced in a study of Graves' ophthalmopathy and Graves' hyperthyroidism. From RNA, the CDR3 regions of TCR beta chains were amplified and sequenced. HTBI primers were employed in first-round RT-PCR, then a second-round multiplex PCR followed. TCRdb fed the multiplex PCR reads into MiXCR, producing one record per CDR3 protein. This table holds about 1.1 million distinct CDR3 sequences, about 40% found once. Sequences were obtained from peripheral blood or thyroid tissue (not recorded which). These receptors all stem from an adult man with Graves' hyperthyroidism.

The chain joins TRBV9 to TRBJ2-5; D is unclear. The CDR3 covers 13 residues. The V gene's germline CDR1 is SGDLS and CDR2 YYNGEE. V shed 0 bases and J shed 5 bases, with 8 bases lying between them. CDR3 loop: CASSVGNGETQYF. The CDR3 bases are TGTGCCAGCAGCGTAGGAAATGGGGAGACCCAGTACTTC.

This clonotype occurred many times. The rearrangement links TRBV19 to TRBJ2-5; D is ambiguous. In germline, CDR1 is LNHDA, CDR2 SQIVND (reference sequence). V gave up 1 base and J gave up 7 bases, with 16 bases separating them. The CDR3 has 15 residues. CDR3 region: CASSIVSLPAGTQYF. For the CDR3, the DNA is TGTGCCAGTAGTATAGTGTCGCTCCCTGCAGGGACCCAGTACTTC.

This clonotype showed up many times. The chain has TRBV15 and TRBJ2-2, with a tentative D call TRBD1 (6 bases). Germline V gives CDR1 LNHNV, CDR2 YYDKDF (reference sequence). The CDR3 loop spans 18 amino acids. V was trimmed by 0 bases and J by 3 bases, leaving 17 bases between them. CDR3 sequence: CATSRDDVGASDTGELFF. The CDR3 DNA sequence: TGTGCCACCAGCAGAGACGACGTGGGGGCCTCGGACACCGGGGAGCTGTTTTTT.

Ten or more counts support this clonotype. Mismatch with germline at one junction end may stem from a read error. The J gene is TRBJ1-3, the V gene TRBV11-2; D unresolved. Germline V lookup: CDR1 SGHAT, CDR2 FQNNGV. This CDR3 has 11 residues. The CDR3 nucleotides are TGTGCCAGCAGCTCGGTTGGGCAGAGTTCCTTT. It specifies CASSSVGQSSF.

The rearrangement joins TRBV10-3 to TRBJ1-5, with 9 bases identical to TRBD1. With V trimmed by 10 bases and J by 3 bases, 10 bases remained unmatched. The length of the CDR3 is 15 residues. Germline assignment: CDR1 ENHRY and CDR2 SYGVKD. The CDR3 reads CATSPGQGYNQPQHF. DNA for the CDR3: TGTGCCACCAGCCCGGGACAGGGATACAATCAGCCCCAGCATTTT.

The chain uses TRBV20-1 and TRBJ2-2; 12 nucleotides match TRBD2. The CDR3 totals 15 residues. J lost 4 bases, V lost 1 base, and 1 base had no gene match. Looked up from germline, CDR1 is DFQATT and CDR2 is SNEGSKA (reference sequence). The CDR3 nucleotides are TGCAGTGCTAGAGCTAGCGGGAGGGCCACCGGGGAGCTGTTTTTT. The encoded protein is CSARASGRATGELFF.

This clonotype was seen repeatedly, ten times or more. This chain uses TRBV9 with TRBJ1-4, with 8 bases that match TRBD1. CDR3 length equals 15 residues. The germline V gene encodes CDR1 SGDLS and CDR2 YYNGEE. The J segment lost 8 bases and the V segment lost 4 bases, leaving 10 bases of the junction unmatched. CDR3 nucleotide sequence: TGTGCCAGCAGCCCGAGACAGGGGCCAAAGGAAAAACTGTTTTTT. Translation gives CASSPRQGPKEKLFF.